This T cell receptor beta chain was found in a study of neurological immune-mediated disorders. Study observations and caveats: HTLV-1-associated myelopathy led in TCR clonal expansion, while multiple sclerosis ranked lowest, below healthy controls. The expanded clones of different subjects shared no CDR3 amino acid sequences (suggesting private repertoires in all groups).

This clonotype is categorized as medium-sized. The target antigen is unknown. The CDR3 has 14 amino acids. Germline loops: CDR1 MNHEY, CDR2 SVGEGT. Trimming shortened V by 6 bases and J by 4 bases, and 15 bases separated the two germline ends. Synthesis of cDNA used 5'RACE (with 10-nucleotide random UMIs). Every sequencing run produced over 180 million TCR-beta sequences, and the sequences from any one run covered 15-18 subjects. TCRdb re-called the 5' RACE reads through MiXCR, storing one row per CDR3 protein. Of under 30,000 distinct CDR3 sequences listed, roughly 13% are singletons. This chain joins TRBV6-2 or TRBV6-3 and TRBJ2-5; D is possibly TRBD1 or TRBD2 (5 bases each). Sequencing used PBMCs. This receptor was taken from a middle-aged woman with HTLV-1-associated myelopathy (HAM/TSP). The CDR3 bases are TGTGCCAGCAGCCGGACACCTGGGGGAGAGACCCAGTACTTC. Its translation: CASSRTPGGETQYF.